A single sample gave rise to the 23 T cell receptor beta chains below, sequenced in a study of blood T cell repertoires in COVID-19. Only in-frame clones appear in the TCRdb table, and some are missing; sequencing was by immunoSEQ multiplex PCR. The sample has roughly 150,000 clones, 83% seen once; the top ten hold about 2%. The source material was peripheral blood. Receptors were obtained from a woman at least 80 years old with acute or convalescent COVID-19.

This clone was found a few times. J is TRBJ1-4 and V is TRBV7-9; D remains unclear. CDR1 is SEHNR and CDR2 is FQNEAQ in the germline V gene (reference sequence). V lost 5 bases and J 8 bases, leaving 9 bases between the germline ends. The CDR3 is 12 amino acids. DNA of the CDR3: TGTGCCAGCAGCGCGGCGGTGGAAAAACTGTTTTTT. Protein: CASSAAVEKLFF.

This chain uses TRBV12-3 or TRBV12-4 with TRBJ1-5; D ambiguous. Trimming cost V 6 bases and J 5 bases, with 11 bases left between them. This CDR3 is 13 amino acids long. CDR3 residues: CASSPGVHQPQHF. The CDR3 DNA is TGTGCCAGCAGCCCCGGGGTTCATCAGCCCCAGCATTTT.

The CDR3 coding sequence is TGTGCCAGTAGTCCTTACCGGACAGGGGAAGGCTACACCTTC. As protein: CASSPYRTGEGYTF. V and J are TRBV19 and TRBJ1-2; 9 bases line up with TRBD1. Germline CDR1 is LNHDA and CDR2 is SQIVND (reference sequence). J was trimmed by 8 bases and V by 5 bases; bases with no gene match: 9. This CDR3 is built from 14 residues.

The chain has TRBV7-9 and TRBJ2-5; TRBD1 aligns across 9 bases. Germline V CDR1 and CDR2: SEHNR, FQNEAQ (reference sequence). V lost 5 bases, J lost 0 bases, and 10 bases stayed unmatched. The CDR3 consists of 17 residues. The CDR3 reads CASSIGTGNGYQETQYF. As DNA, the CDR3 is TGTGCCAGCAGCATCGGGACAGGGAATGGGTACCAAGAGACCCAGTACTTC.

This rearrangement joins TRBV19 to TRBJ1-5; D ambiguous. Germline V CDR1 and CDR2: LNHDA, SQIVND (reference sequence). The CDR3 consists of 14 residues. Between the trimmed V and J ends, which lost 5 bases and 2 bases, there was a span of 10 bases. The CDR3, as DNA: TGTGCCAGTAGTCTTGGGAGTGGCAATCAGCCCCAGCATTTT. Amino acids: CASSLGSGNQPQHF.

The chain recombines TRBV6-5 with TRBJ1-1; D is undetermined. V dropped 2 bases and J dropped 1 base, with 14 bases sitting between them. This CDR3 has 16 residues. Germline V gene data show CDR1 as MNHEY and CDR2 as SVGAGI. The CDR3 loop reads CASSYLPAAENTEAFF. The CDR3, as DNA: TGTGCCAGCAGTTACCTTCCCGCGGCGGAGAACACTGAAGCTTTCTTT.

The chain couples TRBV7-2 to TRBJ2-7; 7 bases align to TRBD2. CDR1 is SGHTA and CDR2 is FQGNSA in the germline V gene. This CDR3 spans 15 amino acids. V was pared by 1 base and J by 4 bases, with 7 bases of the junction left unmatched. CDR3 sequence reads: CASSLGLAVSYEQYF. The CDR3 region has the DNA TGTGCCAGCAGCTTAGGGCTAGCGGTGTCTTACGAGCAGTACTTC.

This clone came up a few times. This chain connects TRBV5-1 to TRBJ1-1; D ambiguous. The V end lost 4 bases, the J end lost 1 base, and 11 bases lay between the germline ends. CDR1 and CDR2 (germline): SGHRS, YFSETQ. The CDR3 length is 14 residues. The CDR3, as DNA: TGCGCCAGCAGCCGGGAAAACGCGAACACTGAAGCTTTCTTT. It yields the protein CASSRENANTEAFF.

The CDR3 loop is CATDGGLPANIQYF. For the CDR3, the DNA is TGTGCCACCGACGGGGGACTTCCCGCAAACATTCAGTACTTC. The chain uses TRBV19 and TRBJ2-4; D perhaps matches TRBD2 (6 bases). V lost 10 bases to trimming and J lost 6 bases, with 19 bases between them. Germline V gene lookup returns CDR1 LNHDA and CDR2 SQIVND (reference sequence). This CDR3 spans 14 amino acids.

The genes are TRBV27 and TRBJ2-7, with a possible D match to TRBD1 (6 bases). The CDR3 is 13 amino acids. Trimming took off 5 bases at V and 2 bases at J, with 10 bases between the two ends. Germline-derived CDR1 and CDR2 are MNHEY and SMNVEV (reference sequence). CDR3 DNA: TGTGCCAGCAGTCGAGGACAGCCCTACGAGCAGTACTTC. Its protein product is CASSRGQPYEQYF.

V is TRBV7-6 and J is TRBJ2-2, with 8 bases matching TRBD1. This CDR3 has 15 amino acids. The ends lost 5 bases at V and 3 bases at J; junction bases unmatched: 5. Germline CDR1 SGHVS, CDR2 FNYEAQ. The CDR3 spells CASSGQGADTGELFF. The CDR3 coding sequence is TGTGCCAGCAGCGGCCAGGGGGCGGACACCGGGGAGCTGTTTTTT.

This chain uses TRBV28 with TRBJ2-7, with 8 bases aligning to TRBD1. V gave up 8 bases and J gave up 3 bases; unmatched junction bases: 6. The CDR3 has 13 residues. Germline V gives CDR1 MDHEN, CDR2 SYDVKM. The CDR3: CASSQDRDYEQYF. The DNA of the CDR3 is TGTGCCAGCTCACAGGACAGGGACTACGAGCAGTACTTC.

The V call is TRBV14, the J call TRBJ1-1; a possible D gene is TRBD1 (6 bases). CDR1 and CDR2 from the germline V gene are SGHDN and FVKESK. This CDR3 has 15 amino acids. V shed 5 bases and J shed 2 bases, with 15 bases lying between them. This CDR3 is CASSEVGQLNTEAFF. The CDR3 bases are TGTGCCAGCAGCGAGGTCGGACAGCTCAACACTGAAGCTTTCTTT.

The V gene is TRBV29-1, the J gene TRBJ2-1; 9 bases fit TRBD2. V lost 7 bases and J lost 5; bases outside the gene matches: 12. Germline V CDR1 and CDR2: SQVTM, ANQGSEA. The CDR3 has 15 amino acids. As DNA, the CDR3 is TGCAGCGGGGGTTTGGGACTAGCATCAAACAATGAGCAGTTCTTC. Its translation: CSGGLGLASNNEQFF.

The chain links TRBV30 to TRBJ2-3; 9 bases agree with TRBD2. Germline values: CDR1 GTSNPN, CDR2 SVGIG (reference sequence). The CDR3 runs 14 residues. The junction had 7 bases not matched to a gene; V was cut back by 5 bases and J by 4 bases. The CDR3 DNA follows: TGTGCCTGGGCCACGGGACTAGCATCAGATACGCAGTATTTT. It encodes CAWATGLASDTQYF.

The chain links TRBV29-1 to TRBJ1-2, with TRBD1 matching 10 bases. V shed 6 bases, J shed 6 bases, and the junction held 10 bases outside the gene matches. Germline V CDR1 and CDR2: SQVTM, ANQGSEA. The CDR3 covers 14 residues. DNA of the CDR3: TGCAGCGTGCGGAGAGCCGGGACAGGGGATGGCTACACCTTC. This encodes CSVRRAGTGDGYTF.

The V and J genes are TRBV10-3 and TRBJ2-7, with a weak D call TRBD1 (6 bases). This CDR3 is built from 15 residues. CDR1 is ENHRY and CDR2 is SYGVKD in the germline V gene. V dropped 2 bases and J dropped 4 bases, with 15 bases sitting between them. CDR3 in amino acids: CAISEGQGKGYEQYF. CDR3 nucleotides: TGTGCCATCAGTGAGGGGCAGGGGAAGGGGTACGAGCAGTACTTC.

The genes are TRBV18 and TRBJ1-1; D not resolved. Germline V gives CDR1 KGHSH, CDR2 LQKENI. Between the trimmed V and J ends, which lost 0 bases and 4 bases, there was a span of 9 bases. The CDR3 totals 14 residues. CDR3 residues: CASSPPTLGTEAFF. Written as DNA, the CDR3 is TGTGCCAGCTCACCACCTACTCTTGGCACTGAAGCTTTCTTT.

This chain joins TRBV9 and TRBJ2-1, with D unresolved. CDR1 and CDR2 from the germline V gene are SGDLS and YYNGEE. V shed 2 bases and J shed 4 bases, with 10 bases lying between them. The CDR3 totals 14 residues. The chain's CDR3 is CASSVSANYNEQFF. DNA for the CDR3: TGTGCCAGCAGCGTGTCCGCGAATTACAATGAGCAGTTCTTC.

V gene TRBV3-1 (or the pseudogene TRBV3-2) combines with J gene TRBJ2-5; 7 positions agree with TRBD2. The CDR3 is made up of 16 amino acids. Unmatched junction bases numbered 8, after V lost 4 bases and J lost 0 bases. Germline assignment: CDR1 LGHDT and CDR2 YNNKEL (reference sequence). DNA for the CDR3: TGTGCCAGCAGCCTACTGGGAGGGGAGTACCAAGAGACCCAGTACTTC. It codes for CASSLLGGEYQETQYF.

The V gene is TRBV6-6, the J gene TRBJ1-5; 7 nucleotides align to TRBD1. The CDR3 is made up of 17 amino acids. CDR1 MNHNY and CDR2 SVGAGI come from the germline V gene (reference sequence). V was pared by 5 bases and J by 3 bases, with 13 bases of the junction left unmatched. As DNA, the CDR3 is TGTGCCAGCAGTCCCTACCTGGCAGGGGGACTCAATCAGCCCCAGCATTTT. Translated, it gives CASSPYLAGGLNQPQHF.

The J gene is TRBJ2-1, the V gene TRBV5-1; perhaps TRBD1 as D (5 bases). CDR3 size: 16 residues. Germline V gives CDR1 SGHRS, CDR2 YFSETQ. V shed 4 bases and J shed 1 base, with 15 bases lying between them. DNA for the CDR3: TGCGCCAGCAGCCCGACAGTAACAAATTCCTACAATGAGCAGTTCTTC. Encoded protein: CASSPTVTNSYNEQFF.

V gene TRBV15 combines with J gene TRBJ2-3, with 8 bases lining up with TRBD2. Germline V CDR1 and CDR2: LNHNV, YYDKDF (reference sequence). V trimming: 6 bases; J trimming: 6 bases; junction bases outside the gene matches: 8. The length of the CDR3 is 14 residues. The CDR3 region is CATRPGGQSDTQYF. The DNA of the CDR3 is TGTGCCACCAGGCCGGGGGGGCAGTCGGATACGCAGTATTTT. The full variable domain, in which reference TRBV15 and TRBJ2-3 provide the parts outside the CDR3, is DAMVIQNPRYQVTQFGKPVTLSCSQTLNHNVMYWYQQKSSQAPKLLFHYYDKDFNNEADTPDNFQSRRPNTSFCFLDIRSPGLGDTAMYLCATRPGGQSDTQYFGPGTRLTVL.